These 28 T cell receptor beta chains originate from one sample sequenced in a study of Ad26.COV2.S vaccination and SARS-CoV-2 variants. Sequenced by immunoSEQ multiplex PCR; TCRdb stores in-frame clones only, minus some. Altogether some 290,000 clones are present, roughly 84% being singletons, with the ten largest covering roughly 2.1%. As to treatment: some 19 received Ad26.COV2.S at low or high dose, single or two shots; about 5 received placebo; per-sample allocation not given. Specimen acquisition occurred on day 63 following the initial vaccine or placebo injection. Source: peripheral blood, taken in a trial of Ad26.COV2.S vaccine versus placebo. Receptors were obtained from a person aged 18-60 years who received the Ad26.COV2.S COVID-19 vaccine or a placebo.

This sequence joins TRBV9 and TRBJ1-2; perhaps TRBD1 as D (6 bases). The germline CDR1 and CDR2 sequences are SGDLS and YYNGEE. Trimming took off 0 bases at V and 4 bases at J, with 13 bases between the two ends. The CDR3 spans 15 residues. CDR3 in DNA: TGTGCCAGCAGCGTAGCTACGGGGGGCCCCTATGGCTACACCTTC. The encoded protein is CASSVATGGPYGYTF.

CDR3 nucleotides: TGTGCCAGCTTACGGGCAGAAGGTCGTAAAGCTTTCTTT. Residues: CASLRAEGRKAFF. V usage is TRBV12-3 or TRBV12-4 and J usage is TRBJ1-1; D gene uncertain. This CDR3 contains 13 residues. Deletions cut 8 bases from V and 9 bases from J, with 19 bases between.

The rearrangement joins TRBV15 to TRBJ1-2, with 7 bases identical to TRBD1. The CDR3 covers 17 residues. The V gene's germline CDR1 is LNHNV and CDR2 YYDKDF (reference sequence). V was pared by 3 bases and J by 6 bases, with 16 bases of the junction left unmatched. The CDR3 is CATSSGNRGFGVDGYTF. CDR3 coding DNA: TGTGCCACCAGCAGTGGTAACAGGGGTTTCGGGGTAGATGGCTACACCTTC.

The V and J genes are TRBV3-1 (or the pseudogene TRBV3-2) and TRBJ1-6; TRBD1 agrees at 8 bases. With V trimmed by 0 bases and J by 9 bases, 16 bases remained unmatched. Germline V lookup: CDR1 LGHDT, CDR2 YNNKEL (reference sequence). The CDR3 is 19 amino acids. CDR3 sequence: CASSQDLPGGVKAISPLHF. The CDR3 region has the DNA TGTGCCAGCAGCCAAGATCTTCCAGGGGGCGTAAAGGCGATTTCACCCCTCCACTTT.

V and J are TRBV7-6 and TRBJ2-3, with 8 positions matching TRBD2. This CDR3 region has 15 residues. The germline CDR1 and CDR2 sequences are SGHVS and FNYEAQ. V gave up 3 bases and J gave up 3 bases; unmatched junction bases: 5. CDR3: CASSFGGGYTDTQYF. The CDR3 DNA is TGTGCCAGCAGCTTTGGCGGGGGGTATACAGATACGCAGTATTTT.

This clone was seen a single time. The chain links TRBV2 to TRBJ1-2; D ambiguous. This CDR3 spans 14 amino acids. V dropped 4 bases and J dropped 5 bases, with 14 bases sitting between them. Germline CDR1 reads SNHLY; CDR2 reads FYNNEI. The DNA for the CDR3 is TGTGCCAGCAGTGTTGTGGGAGAAGGGTATGGCTACACCTTC. It is translated as CASSVVGEGYGYTF. Full variable domain (remainder filled in from reference TRBV2 and TRBJ1-2): EPEVTQTPSHQVTQMGQEVILRCVPISNHLYFYWYRQILGQKVEFLVSFYNNEISEKSEIFDDQFSVERPDGSNFTLKIRSTKLEDSAMYFCASSVVGEGYGYTFGSGTRLTVV.

This chain joins TRBV30 and TRBJ1-2; D may be TRBD1 (5 bases). The CDR3 spans 13 residues. CDR1 and CDR2 from the germline V gene are GTSNPN and SVGIG (reference sequence). Trimming left V 1 base short and J 7 bases short, with 13 bases between. The CDR3, as DNA: TGTGCCTGGAGTGCCCCCCAGGGTTTTGGCTACACCTTC. It translates to CAWSAPQGFGYTF.

This chain connects TRBV15 to TRBJ1-3; D not resolved. This CDR3 is built from 17 residues. Between the trimmed V and J ends, which lost 0 bases and 0 bases, there was a span of 12 bases. The germline V gene has CDR1 LNHNV and CDR2 YYDKDF (reference sequence). CDR3 sequence (DNA): TGTGCCACCAGCAGAGATCATGTGGGAACCTCTGGAAACACCATATATTTT. The encoded protein is CATSRDHVGTSGNTIYF.

The table lists this clone with a few counts. The V and J genes are TRBV18 and TRBJ1-4; D is perhaps TRBD1 (5 bases). This CDR3 comprises 14 residues. V lost 6 bases to trimming and J lost 8 bases, with 16 bases between them. The germline V gene encodes CDR1 KGHSH and CDR2 LQKENI. CDR3: CASSPGREREKLFF. CDR3 DNA sequence: TGTGCCAGCTCTCCAGGGAGGGAAAGAGAAAAACTGTTTTTT.

The chain uses TRBV6-5 and TRBJ1-5; perhaps TRBD1 as D (5 bases). Germline CDR1 and CDR2: MNHEY and SVGAGI. This CDR3 region has 14 residues. V lost 6 bases, J lost 2 bases, and 11 bases lay in between. The CDR3 loop reads CASRVEGGNQPQHF. DNA of the CDR3: TGTGCCAGCAGAGTAGAAGGGGGCAATCAGCCCCAGCATTTT.

The chain links TRBV27 to TRBJ1-4, with D unresolved. V was clipped by 3 bases and J by 7 bases, with 6 bases between them. In germline, CDR1 is MNHEY, CDR2 SMNVEV (reference sequence). This CDR3 spans 12 amino acids. CDR3 amino acids: CASSLRGEKLFF. The DNA for the CDR3 is TGTGCCAGCAGTTTGCGGGGTGAAAAACTGTTTTTT.

The V call is TRBV3-1 (or the pseudogene TRBV3-2), the J call TRBJ2-3; possibly TRBD2 for D (7 bases). In germline, CDR1 is LGHDT, CDR2 YNNKEL (reference sequence). Trimming stripped 8 bases from V and 1 base from J, with 13 bases between. This CDR3 comprises 14 residues. CDR3 sequence reads: CASGGARGTDTQYF. The DNA for the CDR3 is TGTGCCAGCGGGGGGGCCCGTGGCACAGATACGCAGTATTTT.

The rearrangement joins TRBV19 to TRBJ2-1, with TRBD1 matching 7 bases. This CDR3 spans 14 amino acids. The junction had 5 bases not matched to a gene; V was cut back by 2 bases and J by 7 bases. CDR1 and CDR2 from the germline V gene are LNHDA and SQIVND (reference sequence). The CDR3 loop reads CASSIKTGRNEQFF. CDR3 DNA: TGTGCCAGTAGTATAAAGACAGGGCGGAATGAGCAGTTCTTC.

Here the CDR3 DNA reads TGTGCCAGCAGCGTACGGGGGGGCCCTACCGTGAGGAATGAGCAGTTCTTC. Protein: CASSVRGGPTVRNEQFF. The rearrangement links TRBV9 to TRBJ2-1; 8 bases line up with TRBD2. This CDR3 has 17 amino acids. J gave up 7 bases and V 1 base, and 13 bases lay outside the gene matches. The germline CDR1 and CDR2 sequences are SGDLS and YYNGEE.

The chain links TRBV15 to TRBJ1-3; D ambiguous. Germline CDR1 LNHNV, CDR2 YYDKDF (reference sequence). CDR3 length: 15 residues. V was shortened by 5 bases and J by 3 bases, with 14 bases between the two germline ends. The CDR3, as DNA: TGTGCCACCAGCCGGAGACGCAACTTTGGAAACACCATATATTTT. Translation gives CATSRRRNFGNTIYF.

The rearrangement joins TRBV5-1 to TRBJ2-7; 8 bases fit TRBD1. Per the germline V gene, CDR1 is SGHRS and CDR2 is YFSETQ. V was clipped by 5 bases and J by 5 bases; unmatched bases: 6. CDR3 length: 13 residues. The CDR3: CASRGQGRHEQYF. CDR3 in DNA: TGCGCCAGCAGAGGACAGGGTCGGCACGAGCAGTACTTC.

This chain uses TRBV18 with TRBJ1-1; no clear D. Germline CDR1 and CDR2: KGHSH and LQKENI. V was clipped by 3 bases and J by 5 bases, with 13 bases between them. The CDR3 is 14 residues long. The CDR3 coding sequence is TGTGCCAGCTCACCCCTCGGGGAGGGTACTGAAGCTTTCTTT. This encodes CASSPLGEGTEAFF.

There are a few counts of this clone. This rearrangement joins TRBV4-3 to TRBJ1-3, with D perhaps matching TRBD1 (6 bases). V lost 0 bases and J lost 0, with 18 bases in between. The germline CDR1 and CDR2 sequences are LGHNA and YSLEER. This CDR3 contains 19 residues. The CDR3 DNA reads as TGCGCCAGCAGCCAAGATTCTGGGGGCCACCTCCTCTCTGGAAACACCATATATTTT. Protein: CASSQDSGGHLLSGNTIYF.

The rearrangement links TRBV5-1 to TRBJ1-2, with TRBD1 matching 8 bases. The CDR3 loop spans 17 amino acids. Germline trimming cut 4 bases from V and 7 bases from J; bases unmatched to any gene: 18. Per the germline V gene, CDR1 is SGHRS and CDR2 is YFSETQ. CDR3 coding DNA: TGCGCCAGCAGCCGTGCGGGACAGGAGGGGTTGGGAATTGGCTACACCTTC. Its protein is CASSRAGQEGLGIGYTF. Variable domain in full (rest from reference TRBV5-1 and TRBJ1-2): KAGVTQTPRYLIKTRGQQVTLSCSPISGHRSVSWYQQTPGQGLQFLFEYFSETQRNKGNFPGRFSGRQFSNSRSEMNVSTLELGDSALYLCASSRAGQEGLGIGYTFGSGTRLTVV.

The chain couples TRBV4-2 to TRBJ2-3; 9 bases are a match to TRBD1. Trimming took 4 bases from V and 4 from J; bases not matched to a gene: 6. This CDR3 is built from 15 residues. The V gene's germline CDR1 is LGHNA and CDR2 YNFKEQ. CDR3 sequence: CASSPRTGVADTQYF. CDR3 bases: TGTGCCAGCAGCCCGAGGACAGGGGTGGCAGATACGCAGTATTTT.

The chain recombines TRBV7-2 with TRBJ2-2; a weak D match, TRBD2 (6 bases). The CDR3 runs 16 residues. In germline, CDR1 is SGHTA, CDR2 FQGNSA. The V end was cut by 3 bases, the J end by 3 bases, with 14 bases between. The chain's CDR3 is CASSLPGTADTGELFF. CDR3 DNA sequence: TGTGCCAGCAGCTTGCCCGGGACTGCGGACACCGGGGAGCTGTTTTTT.

The chain combines TRBV7-2 with TRBJ1-4; D not certain. Germline CDR1 reads SGHTA; CDR2 reads FQGNSA. Between the trimmed V and J ends, which lost 1 base and 0 bases, there was a span of 9 bases. This CDR3 spans 16 amino acids. The CDR3 nucleotides are TGTGCCAGCAGCTTAGGGGTTCGAGCAACTAATGAAAAACTGTTTTTT. Translating gives CASSLGVRATNEKLFF.

V gene TRBV18 combines with J gene TRBJ1-2; TRBD1 matches 8 bases. The V gene's germline CDR1 is KGHSH and CDR2 LQKENI. The CDR3 runs to 18 residues. Trimming removed 3 bases from V and 0 bases from J; junction bases left unmatched: 12. CDR3 DNA: TGTGCCAGCTCACCCCCCTCCCGGACAGGGTGGGCTAACTATGGCTACACCTTC. It specifies CASSPPSRTGWANYGYTF.

V and J are TRBV19 and TRBJ2-2; D assignment may be TRBD1 or TRBD2 (5 bases each). V was shortened by 8 bases and J by 6 bases, with 16 bases between the two germline ends. CDR3 size: 14 residues. The germline V gene encodes CDR1 LNHDA and CDR2 SQIVND (reference sequence). In DNA, the CDR3 is TGTGCCAGTGAGGGACGATTTTCCGCCGGGGAGCTGTTTTTT. Its protein product is CASEGRFSAGELFF.

The V and J genes are TRBV3-1 (or the pseudogene TRBV3-2) and TRBJ2-2, with TRBD1 as a possible D gene (6 bases). Trimming shortened V by 1 base and J by 2 bases, and 23 bases separated the two germline ends. The CDR3 extends over 20 amino acids. Per germline, CDR1 LGHDT and CDR2 YNNKEL (reference sequence). CDR3 residues: CASSQGYSALGQPNTGELFF. The CDR3 DNA is TGTGCCAGCAGCCAAGGCTACTCTGCCCTCGGACAGCCAAACACCGGGGAGCTGTTTTTT.

This clone was counted only a few times. J is TRBJ2-7 and V is TRBV10-3; 7 bases match TRBD2. This CDR3 spans 15 amino acids. Germline V gene sequence: CDR1 ENHRY, CDR2 SYGVKD. Trimming cost V 0 bases and J 3 bases; bases outside gene matches: 5. This chain's CDR3 is CAISESRGNLYEQYF. The DNA of the CDR3 is TGTGCCATCAGTGAGTCGCGGGGGAACCTCTACGAGCAGTACTTC.

The CDR3 is CASRKTGEVDGYTF. As DNA, the CDR3 is TGTGCCAGTAGAAAGACAGGGGAGGTCGATGGCTACACCTTC. The chain couples TRBV19 to TRBJ1-2; 8 nucleotides align to TRBD1. The CDR3 length is 14 residues. The germline gives CDR1 LNHDA, CDR2 SQIVND (reference sequence). The V gene end was trimmed by 6 bases and the J gene end by 6 bases; junction bases not matched to a gene: 9.

CDR3 region: CAWGRPDTEAFF. The DNA for the CDR3 is TGTGCCTGGGGCCGACCTGACACTGAAGCTTTCTTT. This chain joins TRBV30 and TRBJ1-1; D not resolved. Trimming took 5 bases from V and 3 from J, leaving 10 bases between them. From germline, CDR1 is GTSNPN and CDR2 SVGIG (reference sequence). This CDR3 has 12 amino acids.